This TCR beta chain comes out of a study of cytomegalovirus exposure and HLA in healthy donors. Primers: 60 Vbeta forward and 13 Jbeta reverse. Sequencing used immunoSEQ multiplex PCR; TCRdb keeps in-frame clones, though not all of them. The sample gives 60,000 to 70,000 clones, 60% to 70% of which show up once; around a sixth is in the top ten. Study outcomes and limitations: Later findings reportedly placed an Asian-associated ancestry cluster below the roughly 700-donor mean for N-insertions.

V lost 0 bases and J lost 15, with 18 bases in between. Germline loops: CDR1 SGHTA, CDR2 FQGNSA. There are 14 residues in the CDR3. This clone appeared once. Its antigen is as yet unknown. The receptor comes from a middle-aged man in good health and CMV-seropositive. Sequencing was carried out using PBMCs. The V call is TRBV7-2, the J call TRBJ2-1; D perhaps matches TRBD1 (5 bases). Here the CDR3 reads CASSLAGQIESRFF. The CDR3 bases are TGTGCCAGCAGCTTAGCGGGGCAGATCGAATCTCGGTTCTTC. The full variable domain, completed using reference TRBV7-2 and TRBJ2-1, is GAGVSQSPSNKVTEKGKDVELRCDPISGHTALYWYRQSLGQGLEFLIYFQGNSAPDKSGLPSDRFSAERTGGSVSTLTIQRTQQEDSAVYLCASSLAGQIESRFFGPGTRLTVL.